This T cell receptor (beta chain) was identified in a study of blood T cell repertoires in COVID-19. As for the study in general: In each case, the material was cDNA or gDNA derived from T cells, B-cell-depleted T cells, or PBMCs.

In the original analysis: Estimates of nucleated cell counts were drawn from the amplification of reference gene primers. Libraries were prepared by immunoSEQ multiplex PCR; TCRdb keeps only in-frame clonotypes and omits some of them. V, J and clone size derive from that table, while D and trimming were established from the DNA sequence. The sample includes under 300,000 clones, under 90% seen only once; the top ten take under 2.5%. Germline CDR1 is LGHDT and CDR2 is YNNKEL (reference sequence). This CDR3 comprises 15 residues. With 4 bases removed from V and 0 bases from J, the gap between germline ends came to 12 bases.

Sample: peripheral blood. This rearrangement joins TRBV3-1 (or the pseudogene TRBV3-2) to TRBJ1-2; TRBD1 is a possible D gene (5 bases). The clonotype comes from a man aged 45-60 years with acute or convalescent COVID-19. CDR3 residues: CASSRGGVPNYGYTF. The CDR3 region has the DNA TGTGCCAGCAGCCGGGGGGGGGTCCCTAACTATGGCTACACCTTC.